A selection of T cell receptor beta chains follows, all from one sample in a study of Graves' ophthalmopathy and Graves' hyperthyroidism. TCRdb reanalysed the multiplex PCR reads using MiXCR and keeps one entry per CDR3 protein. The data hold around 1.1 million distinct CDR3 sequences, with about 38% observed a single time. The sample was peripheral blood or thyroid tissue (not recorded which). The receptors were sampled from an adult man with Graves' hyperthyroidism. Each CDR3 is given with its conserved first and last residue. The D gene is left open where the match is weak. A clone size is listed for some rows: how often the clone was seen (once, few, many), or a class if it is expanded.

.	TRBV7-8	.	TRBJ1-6	CASSYPGDLENSPLHF	TGTGCCAGCAGCTACCCGGGGGACCTAGAGAATTCACCCCTCCACTTT
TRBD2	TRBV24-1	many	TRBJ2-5	CATSDLSTSGGRNQETQYF	TGTGCCACCAGTGATTTGTCGACTAGCGGGGGCAGGAACCAAGAGACCCAGTACTTC
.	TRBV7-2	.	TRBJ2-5	CASSARRGRWRETQYF	TGTGCCAGCAGCGCTAGGCGGGGGCGTTGGAGGGAGACCCAGTACTTC
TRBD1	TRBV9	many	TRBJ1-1	CASSATGATEAFF	TGTGCCAGCAGCGCCACAGGGGCAACTGAAGCTTTCTTT
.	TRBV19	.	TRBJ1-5	CASSIVGFGNQPQHF	TGTGCCAGTAGTATAGTTGGGTTCGGCAATCAGCCCCAGCATTTT
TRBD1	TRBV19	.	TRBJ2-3	CASSRTGGTDTQYF	TGTGCCAGTAGTCGGACAGGGGGCACAGATACGCAGTATTTT
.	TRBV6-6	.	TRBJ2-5	CASSYVGFEETQYF	TGTGCCAGCAGTTACGTCGGTTTCGAGGAGACCCAGTACTTC
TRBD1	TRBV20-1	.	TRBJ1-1	CSSDRDRATEAFF	TGCAGTTCTGACCGGGACAGGGCAACTGAAGCTTTCTTT
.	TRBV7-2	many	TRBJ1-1	CASSPDSASTEAFF	TGTGCCAGCAGCCCAGACAGCGCCAGCACTGAAGCTTTCTTT
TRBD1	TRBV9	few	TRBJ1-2	CASRGTGRPGYTF	TGTGCCAGCAGAGGGACAGGCAGACCTGGCTACACCTTC
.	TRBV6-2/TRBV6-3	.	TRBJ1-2	CAIASRTNYGYTF	TGTGCCATCGCAAGCCGAACTAACTATGGCTACACCTTC
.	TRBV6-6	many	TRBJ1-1	CASSHGGAEAFF	TGTGCCAGCAGTCACGGGGGGGCTGAAGCTTTCTTT
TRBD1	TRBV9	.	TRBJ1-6	CASSVSGTGDEPLHF	TGTGCCAGCAGCGTAAGCGGGACAGGGGATGAGCCCCTCCACTTT
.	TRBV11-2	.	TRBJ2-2	CASSKTAEANTGKLFF	TGTGCCAGCAGCAAAACGGCAGAAGCGAACACCGGGAAGCTGTTTTTT
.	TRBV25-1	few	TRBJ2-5	CASSEMFDAVTQYF	TGTGCCAGCAGTGAAATGTTCGATGCGGTGACCCAGTACTTC
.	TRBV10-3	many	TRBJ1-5	CAISEMDPNQPQHF	TGTGCCATCAGTGAGATGGACCCTAATCAGCCCCAGCATTTT
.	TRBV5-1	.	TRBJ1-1	CASSLTGNMNTEAFF	TGCGCCAGCAGCTTGACAGGGAATATGAACACTGAAGCTTTCTTT
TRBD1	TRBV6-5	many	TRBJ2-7	CASSPTGTGGYEQYF	TGTGCCAGCAGTCCGACCGGGACAGGGGGCTACGAGCAGTACTTC
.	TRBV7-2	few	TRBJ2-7	CASSQEVSSSYEQYF	TGTGCCAGCAGCCAAGAGGTATCCAGCTCCTACGAGCAGTACTTC
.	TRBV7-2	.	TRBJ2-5	CASSFVGQMETQYF	TGTGCCAGCAGCTTTGTGGGACAAATGGAGACCCAGTACTTC
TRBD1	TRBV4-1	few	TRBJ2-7	CASSQDEGQGAYEQYF	TGTGCCAGCAGCCAAGATGAGGGACAGGGGGCCTACGAGCAGTACTTC
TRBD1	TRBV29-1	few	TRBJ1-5	CSGDRGSNQPQHF	TGCAGCGGGGACAGGGGGAGCAATCAGCCCCAGCATTTT
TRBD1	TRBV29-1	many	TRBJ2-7	CSVVPGGNYEQYF	TGCAGCGTTGTACCAGGGGGCAACTACGAGCAGTACTTC
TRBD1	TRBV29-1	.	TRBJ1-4	CSAGDRHSTNEKLFF	TGCAGCGCAGGGGACAGACACTCAACTAATGAAAAACTGTTTTTT
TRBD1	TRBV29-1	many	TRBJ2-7	CSVELGQGFAYEQYF	TGCAGCGTTGAATTGGGACAGGGATTCGCCTACGAGCAGTACTTC
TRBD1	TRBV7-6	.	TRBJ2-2	CASGRGQSTGELFF	TGTGCCAGCGGTAGGGGGCAGAGCACCGGGGAGCTGTTTTTT
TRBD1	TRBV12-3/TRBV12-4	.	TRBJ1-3	CASGRGQWFNTIYF	TGTGCCAGCGGCCGGGGACAGTGGTTCAACACCATATATTTT
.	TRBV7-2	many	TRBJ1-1	CASSSSLDRTNTEAFF	TGTGCCAGCAGCTCTAGTCTTGACAGAACTAACACTGAAGCTTTCTTT
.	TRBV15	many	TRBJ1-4	CATSRGSPNEKLFF	TGTGCCACCAGCAGAGGCAGTCCTAATGAAAAACTGTTTTTT
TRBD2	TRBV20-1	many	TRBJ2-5	CSASLAGGSETQYF	TGCAGTGCTTCACTAGCGGGGGGGTCAGAGACCCAGTACTTC
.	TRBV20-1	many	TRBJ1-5	CSAPTRDSNQPQHF	TGCAGTGCCCCCACCCGGGACAGCAATCAGCCCCAGCATTTT
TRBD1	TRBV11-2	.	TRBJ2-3	CASSQGQGSSDTQYF	TGTGCCAGCAGCCAGGGACAGGGTTCGTCAGATACGCAGTATTTT
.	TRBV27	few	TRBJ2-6	CASSLDGLSGANVLTF	TGTGCCAGCAGTTTGGACGGTCTCTCTGGGGCCAACGTCCTGACTTTC
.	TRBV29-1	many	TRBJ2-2	CSVFGAENDRTGELFF	TGCAGCGTTTTTGGAGCTGAAAACGATCGCACCGGGGAGCTGTTTTTT
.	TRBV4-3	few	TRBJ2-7	CASSQDLDGSYEQYF	TGCGCCAGCAGCCAAGATCTTGACGGCTCCTACGAGCAGTACTTC
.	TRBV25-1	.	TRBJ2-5	CASFPDRNQETQYF	TGTGCCAGCTTCCCCGACAGGAATCAAGAGACCCAGTACTTC
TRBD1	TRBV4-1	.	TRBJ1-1	CASSQGYVTGDKMNTEAFF	TGCGCCAGCAGCCAAGGGTATGTGACAGGGGACAAAATGAACACTGAAGCTTTCTTT
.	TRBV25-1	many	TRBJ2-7	CASLGVDYSYEQYF	TGTGCCAGCCTTGGGGTGGACTACTCCTACGAGCAGTACTTC
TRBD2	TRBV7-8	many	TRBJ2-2	CASSPVGGAVDTGELFF	TGTGCCAGCAGCCCCGTCGGGGGGGCGGTCGACACCGGGGAGCTGTTTTTT
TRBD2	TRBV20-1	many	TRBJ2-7	CSATTSGSSWEQYF	TGCAGTGCGACGACTAGCGGGAGTTCGTGGGAGCAGTACTTC